The 20 T cell receptor beta chains listed next were all sequenced from one sample in a study of blood T cell repertoires in COVID-19. The table came from immunoSEQ multiplex PCR; TCRdb's copy has only in-frame clones and leaves some out. The data contain 250,000 to 300,000 clones, about 81% of them seen just once; the ten biggest clones take up under 4.5%. Sequencing was performed on PBMCs or T cells enriched from blood (not recorded which). All receptors come from a man aged 30 to 39 with acute COVID-19.

This clone was seen only a few times. Its ends do not fully match the called genes, so a read error is possible. The V call is TRBV12-3 or TRBV12-4, the J call TRBJ1-1; 7 bases line up with TRBD1. This CDR3 comprises 12 residues. The CDR3 DNA sequence: TGTGCCAGCAGTTTAGGCTGGGACAGAACATTATTT. Amino acid sequence: CASSLGWDRTLF.

The chain couples TRBV7-6 to TRBJ1-3; no definite D call. The CDR3 contains 15 residues. Trimming took off 5 bases at V and 4 bases at J, with 15 bases between the two ends. Per germline, CDR1 SGHVS and CDR2 FNYEAQ. This CDR3 is CASSNGRAGGNTIYF. The CDR3 coding sequence is TGTGCCAGCAGCAATGGACGAGCGGGGGGAAACACCATATATTTT.

V gene TRBV15 combines with J gene TRBJ2-7; TRBD1 might be the D (5 bases). The V gene lost 1 base and the J gene lost 2 bases, with 9 bases spanning the gap. The CDR3 runs 14 residues. From germline, CDR1 is LNHNV and CDR2 YYDKDF (reference sequence). The CDR3 nucleotides are TGTGCCACCAGCAGAGGGAAGGGGACCTACGAGCAGTACGTC. Translating gives CATSRGKGTYEQYV.

J is TRBJ2-1 and V is TRBV10-3; D is perhaps TRBD1 (6 bases). The V and J ends lost 10 bases and 9 bases respectively, with 16 bases between them. Germline CDR1 ENHRY, CDR2 SYGVKD. The CDR3 runs 12 residues. The CDR3 DNA follows: TGTGCCACAGGATACAGGGATAGTGAGCAGTTCTTC. Encoded protein: CATGYRDSEQFF.

The V and J genes are TRBV24-1 and TRBJ2-1, with TRBD2 as a possible D gene (6 bases). The V gene's germline CDR1 is KGHDR and CDR2 SFDVKD. V lost 3 bases and J 0 bases, leaving 11 bases between the germline ends. CDR3 length: 16 residues. Here the CDR3 reads CATSDTKTSSYNEQFF. DNA for the CDR3: TGTGCCACCAGTGATACCAAGACTAGCTCCTACAATGAGCAGTTCTTC.

The rearrangement uses TRBV6-5 and TRBJ2-3; 10 bases match TRBD2. The CDR3 has 15 residues. With V trimmed by 10 bases and J by 8 bases, 15 bases remained unmatched. Germline-derived CDR1 and CDR2 are MNHEY and SVGAGI. CDR3 region: CATTYPGTSVGTQYF. The CDR3 nucleotides are TGTGCCACCACGTATCCCGGGACTAGCGTCGGTACGCAGTATTTT.

This clone has just one count. The V and J genes are TRBV5-1 and TRBJ2-6; maybe TRBD1 (5 bases). This CDR3 spans 16 amino acids. V was clipped by 0 bases and J by 0 bases, with 7 bases between them. Germline V gene data show CDR1 as SGHRS and CDR2 as YFSETQ. This CDR3 is CASSLGGPSGANVLTF. CDR3 sequence (DNA): TGCGCCAGCAGCTTGGGGGGCCCCTCTGGGGCCAACGTCCTGACTTTC.

V gene TRBV18 combines with J gene TRBJ2-3; maybe TRBD2 (5 bases). CDR1 and CDR2 from the germline V gene are KGHSH and LQKENI. This CDR3 spans 15 amino acids. Trimming pared 2 bases from V and 7 bases from J, leaving 16 bases between. The CDR3 coding sequence is TGTGCCAGCTCACCATCGTCTCCGGAGGTCAATACGCAGTATTTT. Its translation: CASSPSSPEVNTQYF.

The chain carries TRBV27 and TRBJ2-1, with 7 bases fitting TRBD2. The trim removed 8 bases at V and 8 bases at J, leaving 18 bases unmatched. The CDR3 totals 16 residues. Per germline, CDR1 MNHEY and CDR2 SMNVEV (reference sequence). CDR3 DNA sequence: TGTGCCAGCCATCAACCCCTGGGAGGGCCCAACGATGAGCAGTTCTTC. It is translated as CASHQPLGGPNDEQFF.

This CDR3 is CALTRGVSNYGYTF. The CDR3 nucleotides are TGTGCCTTAACCCGCGGGGTTTCTAACTATGGCTACACCTTC. The chain has TRBV7-9 and TRBJ1-2; D is unclear. Germline-derived CDR1 and CDR2 are SEHNR and FQNEAQ (reference sequence). The CDR3 covers 14 residues. V dropped 11 bases and J dropped 0 bases, with 16 bases sitting between them.

V gene TRBV4-1 combines with J gene TRBJ2-1; D possibly corresponds to TRBD2 (5 bases). The V end lost 0 bases, the J end lost 8 bases, and 17 bases lay between the germline ends. The CDR3 has 16 amino acids. Germline-derived CDR1 and CDR2 are MGHRA and YSYEKL. CDR3 residues: CASSQDHGKRVDEQFF. Written as DNA, the CDR3 is TGCGCCAGCAGCCAAGATCACGGTAAGAGGGTGGATGAGCAGTTCTTC.

The chain uses TRBV5-5 and TRBJ1-4; TRBD1 is a possible D gene (6 bases). The CDR3 covers 16 residues. The germline V gene encodes CDR1 SGHKS and CDR2 YYEKEE (reference sequence). V gave up 3 bases and J gave up 4 bases, with 16 bases separating them. This CDR3 reads CASSSDRTARNEKLFF. The CDR3 DNA follows: TGTGCCAGCAGCTCAGATCGGACAGCCCGTAATGAAAAACTGTTTTTT.

This chain uses TRBV18 with TRBJ2-7; 7 bases align to TRBD2. The J segment lost 1 base and the V segment lost 0 bases, leaving 9 bases of the junction unmatched. Germline lookup yields CDR1 KGHSH and CDR2 LQKENI. There are 17 residues in the CDR3. This CDR3 is CASSPPHGGGGSYEQYV. The CDR3 DNA follows: TGTGCCAGCTCACCACCCCATGGGGGGGGTGGTTCCTACGAGCAGTACGTC.

The rearrangement links TRBV24-1 to TRBJ2-1; D may be TRBD1 (5 bases). Germline CDR1 reads KGHDR; CDR2 reads SFDVKD. V was trimmed by 3 bases and J by 8 bases, leaving 28 bases between them. This CDR3 spans 19 amino acids. This CDR3 is CATSDGVVAAPLKGDEQFF. CDR3 DNA sequence: TGTGCCACCAGTGATGGGGTTGTGGCAGCCCCACTGAAAGGGGATGAGCAGTTCTTC.

This chain uses TRBV5-8 with TRBJ2-3; 12 nucleotides agree with TRBD2. Germline V gene sequence: CDR1 SGHTS, CDR2 YDEGEE. V lost 0 bases to trimming and J lost 5 bases; unmatched junction nucleotides: 7. The CDR3 sequence is 17 residues long. The CDR3 protein is CASSLGRLAGVEDTQYF. CDR3 bases: TGTGCCAGCAGCTTGGGCAGACTAGCGGGAGTTGAAGATACGCAGTATTTT.

V and J are TRBV7-8 and TRBJ2-1; a possible D gene is TRBD1 (6 bases). CDR1 and CDR2 (germline): SGHVS, FQNEAQ. This CDR3 region has 12 residues. V lost 6 bases, J lost 15 bases, and 18 bases lay in between. CDR3 coding DNA: TGTGCCAGCAGTCAACAGGGTAGTACTTGGTTCTTC. As protein: CASSQQGSTWFF. The entire variable domain, with the rest obtained from reference TRBV7-8 and TRBJ2-1, is as follows: GAGVSQSPRYKVAKRGQDVALRCDPISGHVSLFWYQQALGQGPEFLTYFQNEAQLDKSGLPSDRFFAERPEGSVSTLKIQRTQQEDSAVYLCASSQQGSTWFFGPGTRLTVL.

This clone was found once. The V gene is TRBV19, the J gene TRBJ2-4; TRBD1 is a possible D gene (6 bases). CDR1 is LNHDA, CDR2 SQIVND, per germline (reference sequence). The CDR3 loop spans 15 amino acids. Trimming removed 2 bases at V and 1 base at J, with 9 bases between. DNA for the CDR3: TGTGCCAGTAGTATAAAGGGGGAGGCCAAAAACATTCAGTACTTC. Its protein product is CASSIKGEAKNIQYF.

The V and J genes are TRBV24-1 and TRBJ2-3; 8 bases fit TRBD1. Germline assignment: CDR1 KGHDR and CDR2 SFDVKD. V lost 10 bases, J lost 4 bases, and 9 bases stayed unmatched. The CDR3 contains 14 residues. The CDR3 sequence: CATQDRVFSDTQYF. CDR3 nucleotides: TGTGCCACTCAGGACAGGGTATTTTCAGATACGCAGTATTTT.

This chain connects TRBV6-5 to TRBJ2-1; 12 nucleotides agree with TRBD2. Looked up from germline, CDR1 is MNHEY and CDR2 is SVGAGI. V shed 5 bases, J shed 4 bases, and the junction held 3 bases outside the gene matches. This CDR3 spans 15 amino acids. The CDR3 loop reads CASSKTSGGYNEQFF. CDR3 DNA: TGTGCCAGCAGTAAAACTAGCGGGGGGTACAATGAGCAGTTCTTC.

This chain connects TRBV28 to TRBJ1-6; 9 bases align to TRBD1. Germline V gene lookup returns CDR1 MDHEN and CDR2 SYDVKM. V was pared by 5 bases and J by 11 bases, with 10 bases of the junction left unmatched. The CDR3 consists of 15 residues. CDR3 nucleotides: TGTGCCAGCAGTCAGGACAGGGGTGGTGCGACACCCCTCCACTTT. Translated: CASSQDRGGATPLHF.